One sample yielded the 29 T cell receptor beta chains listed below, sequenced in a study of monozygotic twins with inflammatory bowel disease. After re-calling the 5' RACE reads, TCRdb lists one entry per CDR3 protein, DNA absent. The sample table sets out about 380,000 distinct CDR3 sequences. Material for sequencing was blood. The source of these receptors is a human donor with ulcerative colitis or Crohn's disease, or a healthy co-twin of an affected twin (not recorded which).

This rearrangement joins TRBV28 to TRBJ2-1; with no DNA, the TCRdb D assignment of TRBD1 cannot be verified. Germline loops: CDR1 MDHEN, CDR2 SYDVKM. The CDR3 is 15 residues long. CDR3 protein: CASMHRDRVYNEQFF.

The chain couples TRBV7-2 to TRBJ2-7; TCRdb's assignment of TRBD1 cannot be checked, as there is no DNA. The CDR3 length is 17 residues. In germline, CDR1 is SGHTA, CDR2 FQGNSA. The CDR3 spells CASSYRVGQGGSYEQYF. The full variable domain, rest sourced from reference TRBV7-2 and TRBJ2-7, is GAGVSQSPSNKVTEKGKDVELRCDPISGHTALYWYRQSLGQGLEFLIYFQGNSAPDKSGLPSDRFSAERTGGSVSTLTIQRTQQEDSAVYLCASSYRVGQGGSYEQYFGPGTRLTVT.

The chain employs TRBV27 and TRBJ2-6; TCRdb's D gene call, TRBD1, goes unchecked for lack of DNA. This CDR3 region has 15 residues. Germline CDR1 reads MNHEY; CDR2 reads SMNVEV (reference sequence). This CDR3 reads CASTPGSSGANVLTF.

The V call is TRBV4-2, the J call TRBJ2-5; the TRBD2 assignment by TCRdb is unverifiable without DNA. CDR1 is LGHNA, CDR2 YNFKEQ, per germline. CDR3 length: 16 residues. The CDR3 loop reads CASSQDYSGGAETQYF.

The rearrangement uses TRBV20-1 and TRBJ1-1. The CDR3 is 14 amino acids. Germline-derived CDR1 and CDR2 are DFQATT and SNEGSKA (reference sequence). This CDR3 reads CSARRAGGNTEAFF.

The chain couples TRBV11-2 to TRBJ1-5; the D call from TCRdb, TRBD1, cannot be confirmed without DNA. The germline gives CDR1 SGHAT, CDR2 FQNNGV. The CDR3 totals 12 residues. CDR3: CASSYPGQPQHF.

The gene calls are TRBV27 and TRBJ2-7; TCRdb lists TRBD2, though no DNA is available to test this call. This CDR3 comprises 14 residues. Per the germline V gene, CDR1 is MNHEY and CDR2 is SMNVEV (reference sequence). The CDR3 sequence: CASRLGPDGYEQYF.

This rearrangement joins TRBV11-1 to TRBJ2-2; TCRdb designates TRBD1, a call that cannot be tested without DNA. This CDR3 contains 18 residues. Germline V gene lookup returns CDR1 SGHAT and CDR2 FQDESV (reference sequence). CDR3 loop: CASSETAFRDRVTGELFF.

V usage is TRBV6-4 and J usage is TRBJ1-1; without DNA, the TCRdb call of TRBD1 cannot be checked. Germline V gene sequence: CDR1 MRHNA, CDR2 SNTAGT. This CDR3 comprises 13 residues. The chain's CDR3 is CASRKTGGTEAFF.

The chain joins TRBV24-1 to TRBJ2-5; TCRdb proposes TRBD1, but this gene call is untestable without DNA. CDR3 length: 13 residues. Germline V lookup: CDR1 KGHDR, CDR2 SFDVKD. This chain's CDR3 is CATSGTAQETQYF.

The CDR3 is CASSPDRGQGNQPQHF. The chain employs TRBV18 and TRBJ1-5; no DNA is available, so the TRBD1 call from TCRdb remains unchecked. From germline, CDR1 is KGHSH and CDR2 LQKENI. This CDR3 contains 16 residues.

This CDR3 reads CASSQDLRVWETQYF. The chain joins TRBV4-3 to TRBJ2-5. This CDR3 spans 15 amino acids. CDR1 and CDR2 (germline): LGHNA, YSLEER.

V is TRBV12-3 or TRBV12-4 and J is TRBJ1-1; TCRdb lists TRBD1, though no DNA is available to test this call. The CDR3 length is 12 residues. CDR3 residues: CASAHGATEAFF.

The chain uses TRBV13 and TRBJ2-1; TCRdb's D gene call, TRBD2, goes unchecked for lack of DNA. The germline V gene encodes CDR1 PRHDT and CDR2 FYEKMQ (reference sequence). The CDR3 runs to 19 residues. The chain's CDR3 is CASSLTGLAGVFYYNEQFF. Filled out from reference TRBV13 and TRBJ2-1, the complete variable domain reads AAGVIQSPRHLIKEKRETATLKCYPIPRHDTVYWYQQGPGQDPQFLISFYEKMQSDKGSIPDRFSAQQFSDYHSELNMSSLELGDSALYFCASSLTGLAGVFYYNEQFFGPGTRLTVL.

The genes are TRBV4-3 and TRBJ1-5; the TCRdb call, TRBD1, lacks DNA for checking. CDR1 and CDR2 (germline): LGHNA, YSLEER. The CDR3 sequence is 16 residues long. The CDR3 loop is CASSQEWGASNQPQHF.

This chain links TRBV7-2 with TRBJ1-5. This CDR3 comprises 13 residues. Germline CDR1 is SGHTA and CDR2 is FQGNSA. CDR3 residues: CASSLDRYQPQHF. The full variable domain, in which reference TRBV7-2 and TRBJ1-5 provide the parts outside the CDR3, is GAGVSQSPSNKVTEKGKDVELRCDPISGHTALYWYRQSLGQGLEFLIYFQGNSAPDKSGLPSDRFSAERTGGSVSTLTIQRTQQEDSAVYLCASSLDRYQPQHFGDGTRLSIL.

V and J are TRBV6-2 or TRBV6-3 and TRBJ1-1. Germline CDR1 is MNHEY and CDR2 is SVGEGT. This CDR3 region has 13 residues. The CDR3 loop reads CASRVNMNTEAFF.

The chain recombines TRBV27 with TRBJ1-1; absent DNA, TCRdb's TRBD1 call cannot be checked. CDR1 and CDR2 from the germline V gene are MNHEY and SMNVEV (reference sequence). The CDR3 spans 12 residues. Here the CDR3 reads CASRQGGTEAFF.

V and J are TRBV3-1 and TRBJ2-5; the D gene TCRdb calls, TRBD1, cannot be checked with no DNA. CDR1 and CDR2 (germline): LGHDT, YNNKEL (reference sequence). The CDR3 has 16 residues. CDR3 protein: CASSQGTLPHQETQYF.

The chain's CDR3 is CASSLDRGSNTEAFF. The V call is TRBV18, the J call TRBJ1-1; TCRdb designates TRBD1, a call that cannot be tested without DNA. The germline CDR1 and CDR2 sequences are KGHSH and LQKENI. This CDR3 is 15 amino acids long.

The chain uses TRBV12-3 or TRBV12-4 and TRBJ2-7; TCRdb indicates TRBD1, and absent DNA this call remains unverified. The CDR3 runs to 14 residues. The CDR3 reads CASSQGTGAYEQYF.

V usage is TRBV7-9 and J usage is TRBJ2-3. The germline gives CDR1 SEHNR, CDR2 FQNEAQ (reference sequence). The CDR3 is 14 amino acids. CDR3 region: CASSLTVGTDTQYF.

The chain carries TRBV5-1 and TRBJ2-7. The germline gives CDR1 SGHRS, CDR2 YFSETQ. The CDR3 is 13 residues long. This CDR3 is CASRVAERYEQYF.

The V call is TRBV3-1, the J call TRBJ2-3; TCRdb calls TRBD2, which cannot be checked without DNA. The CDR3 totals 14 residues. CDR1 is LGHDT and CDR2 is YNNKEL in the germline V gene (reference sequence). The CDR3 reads CASTQRGGTDTQYF.

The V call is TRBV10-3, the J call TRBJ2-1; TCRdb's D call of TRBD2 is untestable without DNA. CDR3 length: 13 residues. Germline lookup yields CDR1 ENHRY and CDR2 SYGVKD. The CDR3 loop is CASRPVDTREQFF.

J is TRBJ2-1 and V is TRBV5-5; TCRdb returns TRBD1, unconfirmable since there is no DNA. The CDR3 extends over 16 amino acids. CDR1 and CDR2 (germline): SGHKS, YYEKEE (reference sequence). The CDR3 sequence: CASTLDYRGPYNEQFF. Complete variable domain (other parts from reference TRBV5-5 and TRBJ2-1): DAGVTQSPTHLIKTRGQQVTLRCSPISGHKSVSWYQQVLGQGPQFIFQYYEKEERGRGNFPDRFSARQFPNYSSELNVNALLLGDSALYLCASTLDYRGPYNEQFFGPGTRLTVL.

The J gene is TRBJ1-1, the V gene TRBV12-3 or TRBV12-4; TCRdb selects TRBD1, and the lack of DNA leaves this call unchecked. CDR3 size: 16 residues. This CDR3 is CASSSTPGRGVTEAFF.

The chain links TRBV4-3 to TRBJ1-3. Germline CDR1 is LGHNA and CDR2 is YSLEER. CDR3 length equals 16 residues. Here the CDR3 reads CASSPRLGSSGNTIYF.

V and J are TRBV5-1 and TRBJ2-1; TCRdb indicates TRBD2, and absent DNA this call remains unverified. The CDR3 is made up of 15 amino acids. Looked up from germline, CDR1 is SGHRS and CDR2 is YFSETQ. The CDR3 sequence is CASSFGLAGLVEQFF.